This entry lists 30 T cell receptor beta chains sequenced from one sample in a study of T-cell reconstitution after alpha-beta-depleted transplantation in children. For TCRbeta, the library was prepared with unique molecular identifiers. TCRdb re-analysed the PCR reads in MiXCR, keeping a single row per CDR3 protein. Seen here are approximately 30,000 distinct CDR3 sequences, under 8% observed once, and the top ten hold roughly 7%. The starting material was PBMCs, mostly from graft donor cells, obtained 180 days after TCRalphabeta/CD19-depleted stem cell transplant. The origin of the receptors is a male patient aged 10-17 years who had a stem cell transplant for acute myeloid leukemia, so the T cells may come from the graft donor.

The chain joins TRBV12-3 or TRBV12-4 to TRBJ2-3; no clear D. Deletions cut 6 bases from V and 0 bases from J, with 10 bases between. This CDR3 has 14 amino acids. The CDR3 DNA reads as TGTGCCAGCAGCCAAGGGTTGAGCACAGATACGCAGTATTTT. It translates to CASSQGLSTDTQYF.

The sample holds many counts of this clonotype. The V gene is TRBV9, the J gene TRBJ2-7; TRBD1 aligns across 7 bases. The ends lost 5 bases at V and 3 bases at J; junction bases unmatched: 2. This CDR3 region has 12 residues. Germline V gene lookup returns CDR1 SGDLS and CDR2 YYNGEE. Here the CDR3 DNA reads TGTGCCAGCAGTGCAGGGGGCTACGAGCAGTACTTC. Protein: CASSAGGYEQYF.

This clonotype occurred many times. J is TRBJ1-2 and V is TRBV3-1; 7 positions agree with TRBD1. Germline V gene lookup returns CDR1 LGHDT and CDR2 YNNKEL (reference sequence). The CDR3 is 18 residues long. Trimming at V came to 4 bases and at J to 0 bases, leaving 14 bases not matched to a gene. CDR3: CASSRDRRKNLANYGYTF. In DNA form, the CDR3 reads TGTGCCAGCAGCCGGGACAGAAGAAAAAATTTGGCTAACTATGGCTACACCTTC.

This clonotype showed up many times. In nucleotides, the CDR3 is TGTGCCAGCAGCCCAGCGGGACTAGCGTCCTACGAGCAGTACTTC. Translating gives CASSPAGLASYEQYF. The chain combines TRBV11-2 with TRBJ2-7; 10 bases are shared with TRBD2. V lost 5 bases and J lost 1; bases outside the gene matches: 5. Per the germline V gene, CDR1 is SGHAT and CDR2 is FQNNGV. CDR3 length: 15 residues.

Ten or more counts support this clonotype. The rearrangement uses TRBV28 and TRBJ2-1; D call uncertain. V was clipped by 2 bases and J by 5 bases, with 13 bases between them. CDR3 length: 15 amino acids. Germline CDR1 reads MDHEN; CDR2 reads SYDVKM. CDR3 region: CASSLAPLTHNEQFF. For the CDR3, the DNA is TGTGCCAGCAGTTTAGCTCCGCTGACTCACAATGAGCAGTTCTTC.

Ten or more counts support this clonotype. The rearrangement joins TRBV5-6 to TRBJ2-5; 9 positions agree with TRBD2. This CDR3 has 17 amino acids. Germline V gene data show CDR1 as SGHDT and CDR2 as YYEEEE. Unmatched junction bases numbered 11, after V lost 0 bases and J lost 5 bases. CDR3 region: CASSLGAAGGLGETQYF. CDR3 DNA sequence: TGTGCCAGCAGCTTGGGGGCCGCGGGAGGGCTCGGGGAGACCCAGTACTTC.

This clonotype has a count of ten or more. This sequence joins TRBV27 and TRBJ2-3; D not resolved. The CDR3 loop spans 14 amino acids. Trimming took off 1 base at V and 0 bases at J, with 5 bases between the two ends. The germline V gene has CDR1 MNHEY and CDR2 SMNVEV (reference sequence). This CDR3 is CASSLWVSTDTQYF. DNA for the CDR3: TGTGCCAGCAGTTTATGGGTGAGCACAGATACGCAGTATTTT.

This clonotype was observed at least ten times. The chain uses TRBV7-2 and TRBJ2-7; D is unresolved. Trimming stripped 4 bases from V and 0 bases from J, with 10 bases between. Germline values: CDR1 SGHTA, CDR2 FQGNSA. The CDR3 totals 14 residues. This chain's CDR3 is CASSSASPSYEQYF. In nucleotides, the CDR3 is TGTGCCAGCAGCTCCGCGTCGCCCTCCTACGAGCAGTACTTC.

Ten or more counts support this clonotype. The rearrangement links TRBV24-1 to TRBJ2-5; D call uncertain. Germline CDR1 reads KGHDR; CDR2 reads SFDVKD. The CDR3 spans 12 residues. The ends were cut back, 4 bases at V and 4 bases at J, with 6 bases in the middle. DNA for the CDR3: TGTGCCACCAGTGACACCGTAGAGACCCAGTACTTC. Its translation: CATSDTVETQYF.

This clonotype was observed at least ten times. The chain recombines TRBV2 with TRBJ2-2, with D hard to call. The CDR3 runs 17 residues. Trimming cost V 6 bases and J 6 bases, with 23 bases left between them. Germline V gene sequence: CDR1 SNHLY, CDR2 FYNNEI. The CDR3 nucleotides are TGTGCCAGCAGCCCCAACCTGAGTGGCTGGATGTCCGGGGAGCTGTTTTTT. Amino acid sequence: CASSPNLSGWMSGELFF.

In this sample, this clonotype turned up many times. The V gene is TRBV6-5, the J gene TRBJ1-5, with D maybe TRBD1 (5 bases). The CDR3 totals 15 residues. Between the trimmed V and J ends, which lost 0 bases and 0 bases, there was a span of 6 bases. Germline CDR1 is MNHEY and CDR2 is SVGAGI. The CDR3 bases are TGTGCCAGCAGTTACTCGGGGGGTAGCAATCAGCCCCAGCATTTT. Protein product: CASSYSGGSNQPQHF.

The table lists this clonotype with many counts. The gene calls are TRBV5-1 and TRBJ1-6, with D uncertain. Per the germline V gene, CDR1 is SGHRS and CDR2 is YFSETQ. V lost 2 bases, J lost 8 bases, and 8 bases lay in between. The CDR3 loop spans 13 amino acids. The CDR3 reads CASSFDLYSPLHF. The CDR3 DNA follows: TGCGCCAGCAGCTTTGACCTTTATTCACCCCTCCACTTT. Together with reference TRBV5-1 and TRBJ1-6, the CDR3 gives the full variable domain: KAGVTQTPRYLIKTRGQQVTLSCSPISGHRSVSWYQQTPGQGLQFLFEYFSETQRNKGNFPGRFSGRQFSNSRSEMNVSTLELGDSALYLCASSFDLYSPLHFGNGTRLTVT.

This clonotype showed up many times. This chain connects TRBV5-1 to TRBJ2-7; 12 nucleotides match TRBD1. The CDR3 has 13 amino acids. Germline CDR1 is SGHRS and CDR2 is YFSETQ. J gave up 7 bases and V 7 bases, and 6 bases lay outside the gene matches. This chain's CDR3 is CASGGQGAGEQYF. The CDR3 bases are TGCGCCAGCGGGGGACAGGGGGCCGGTGAGCAGTACTTC.

Comments on this clonotype: A much larger clone lies one base from this, so it may be a read error. The CDR3 DNA reads TGTGCCATCAGCCCCGGGACAGGGGTGTACAATGAGCAGTTCTTC. This gives the protein CAISPGTGVYNEQFF. The chain employs TRBV12-3 or TRBV12-4 and TRBJ2-1; 10 bases are a match to TRBD1. There are 15 residues in the CDR3. With V trimmed by 10 bases and J by 4 bases, 10 bases remained unmatched.

This clonotype appeared once. V is TRBV27 and J is TRBJ1-2; no firm D call. From germline, CDR1 is MNHEY and CDR2 SMNVEV (reference sequence). This CDR3 has 18 residues. The CDR3 DNA follows: TGTACCATCAGTTATCGAAGGCCTTTCGAAGCTTTAAACTATGGCTACACCTTC. It is translated as CTISYRRPFEALNYGYTF.

This clonotype was detected many times. The chain employs TRBV9 and TRBJ2-2, with 11 nucleotides matching TRBD2. Germline-derived CDR1 and CDR2 are SGDLS and YYNGEE. With V trimmed by 2 bases and J by 6 bases, 9 bases remained unmatched. This CDR3 has 17 residues. In DNA, the CDR3 is TGTGCCAGCAGCGTTTCGTTAGCGGGGGGGCTGGCCGGGGAGCTGTTTTTT. Translating it yields CASSVSLAGGLAGELFF.

This clonotype was found many times. The chain has TRBV4-2 and TRBJ2-2; tentatively, D is TRBD2 (6 bases). CDR1 and CDR2 (germline): LGHNA, YNFKEQ. The CDR3 totals 14 residues. Trimming cost V 1 base and J 5 bases, with 8 bases left between them. The DNA for the CDR3 is TGTGCCAGCAGCCAAGTTGGGGGGACCGGGGAGCTGTTTTTT. Protein product: CASSQVGGTGELFF.

This clonotype appeared many times. V gene TRBV29-1 combines with J gene TRBJ2-3, with a weak D call TRBD2 (5 bases). Germline V gene data show CDR1 as SQVTM and CDR2 as ANQGSEA. There are 13 residues in the CDR3. Deletions cut 6 bases from V and 3 bases from J, with 13 bases between. The CDR3 loop is CSVSGSGTDTQYF. The CDR3 nucleotides are TGCAGCGTAAGCGGCTCGGGGACAGATACGCAGTATTTT.

The table lists this clonotype with many counts. Here the CDR3 reads CASSPDGASGRTPSAQYF. The CDR3 DNA sequence: TGCGCCAGCAGCCCCGATGGGGCTAGCGGGAGGACCCCTAGTGCGCAGTACTTC. The chain recombines TRBV5-1 with TRBJ2-7, with 11 nucleotides matching TRBD2. V shed 4 bases and J 9 bases; nucleotides not matched to a gene: 21. CDR3 size: 18 residues. Germline V gene sequence: CDR1 SGHRS, CDR2 YFSETQ.

This clonotype qualifies as medium-sized. The chain employs TRBV27 and TRBJ2-3; no clear D. Germline CDR1 MNHEY, CDR2 SMNVEV (reference sequence). The CDR3 covers 13 residues. V shed 6 bases and J shed 1 base, with 8 bases lying between them. The CDR3 region has the DNA TGTGCCAGCAGACTCGGAGGCACAGATACGCAGTATTTT. Encoded protein: CASRLGGTDTQYF.

This clonotype was observed many times. The genes are TRBV6-5 and TRBJ2-7; TRBD2 might be the D (5 bases). V lost 6 bases, J lost 5 bases, and 20 bases lay in between. The germline gives CDR1 MNHEY, CDR2 SVGAGI. This CDR3 contains 15 residues. The chain's CDR3 is CASSSGGLGVNEQYF. DNA of the CDR3: TGTGCCAGCAGCTCCGGTGGCCTGGGAGTCAACGAGCAGTACTTC.

This clonotype was detected many times. The CDR3 protein is CATASGAAETQYF. CDR3 nucleotides: TGTGCCACCGCGTCGGGAGCGGCAGAGACCCAGTACTTC. The chain uses TRBV15 and TRBJ2-5, with D possibly being TRBD2 (6 bases). Germline V CDR1 and CDR2: LNHNV, YYDKDF (reference sequence). V was trimmed by 8 bases and J by 4 bases, leaving 14 bases between them. This CDR3 has 13 residues.

This clonotype was detected many times. The CDR3 reads CAWSPPGRGRNQPQHF. CDR3 DNA: TGTGCCTGGAGTCCCCCCGGAAGGGGCCGCAATCAGCCCCAGCATTTT. The chain combines TRBV30 with TRBJ1-5, with a weak D call TRBD1 (5 bases). This CDR3 comprises 16 residues. The germline gives CDR1 GTSNPN, CDR2 SVGIG (reference sequence). V gave up 2 bases and J gave up 2 bases, with 16 bases separating them.

This clonotype has more than one count but fewer than ten. V usage is TRBV7-2 and J usage is TRBJ2-5, with 7 bases that match TRBD2. The ends lost 1 base at V and 5 bases at J; junction bases unmatched: 4. This CDR3 contains 14 residues. Germline-derived CDR1 and CDR2 are SGHTA and FQGNSA. The CDR3 here is CASSLGRERETQYF. The CDR3 DNA sequence: TGTGCCAGCAGCTTAGGGCGGGAGCGGGAGACCCAGTACTTC.

In this sample, this clonotype turned up many times. This chain joins TRBV7-2 and TRBJ2-7, with D perhaps TRBD1 (5 bases). The CDR3 extends over 14 amino acids. V dropped 6 bases and J dropped 0 bases, with 12 bases sitting between them. Germline CDR1 reads SGHTA; CDR2 reads FQGNSA. The CDR3 sequence is CASRRQFSSYEQYF. CDR3 DNA: TGTGCCAGCAGACGACAGTTCAGCTCCTACGAGCAGTACTTC.

In its sample, this clonotype was seen many times. The rearrangement joins TRBV15 to TRBJ1-1; D is ambiguous. The CDR3 sequence is 15 residues long. Trimming stripped 0 bases from V and 1 base from J, with 9 bases between. CDR1 is LNHNV and CDR2 is YYDKDF in the germline V gene (reference sequence). The CDR3 loop reads CATSRDVAGNTEAFF. The CDR3 region has the DNA TGTGCCACCAGCAGAGATGTCGCGGGGAACACTGAAGCTTTCTTT.

This clonotype was seen ten or more times. The chain uses TRBV7-2 and TRBJ2-1; 13 bases match TRBD2. From germline, CDR1 is SGHTA and CDR2 FQGNSA. The CDR3 loop spans 17 amino acids. V shed 6 bases and J 1 base; nucleotides not matched to a gene: 6. CDR3 nucleotides: TGTGCCAGCAGGCGGACTAGCGGGAGTGGTTCCTACAATGAGCAGTTCTTC. Translated: CASRRTSGSGSYNEQFF.

In its sample, this clonotype was seen many times. The V gene is TRBV12-3 or TRBV12-4, the J gene TRBJ1-1; 8 nucleotides line up with TRBD1. This CDR3 is built from 15 residues. Trimming cost V 5 bases and J 1 base; bases outside gene matches: 6. Here the CDR3 reads CASSPRQGANTEAFF. Written as DNA, the CDR3 is TGTGCCAGCAGTCCCCGTCAGGGGGCGAACACTGAAGCTTTCTTT.

This clonotype was picked up many times. This chain connects TRBV20-1 to TRBJ1-5, with D tentatively TRBD1 (5 bases). This CDR3 comprises 12 residues. Germline V lookup: CDR1 DFQATT, CDR2 SNEGSKA (reference sequence). Here the CDR3 reads CSQGRGNQPQHF. The CDR3 region has the DNA TGCTCGCAGGGTCGCGGCAATCAGCCCCAGCATTTT.

This clonotype was picked up many times. V is TRBV29-1 and J is TRBJ2-4; 7 positions agree with TRBD2. The CDR3 sequence is 12 residues long. Germline CDR1 reads SQVTM; CDR2 reads ANQGSEA. With V trimmed by 7 bases and J by 9 bases, 9 bases remained unmatched. CDR3 protein: CSATSGASIQYF. The CDR3 nucleotides read TGCAGCGCCACCAGCGGGGCCAGCATTCAGTACTTC.